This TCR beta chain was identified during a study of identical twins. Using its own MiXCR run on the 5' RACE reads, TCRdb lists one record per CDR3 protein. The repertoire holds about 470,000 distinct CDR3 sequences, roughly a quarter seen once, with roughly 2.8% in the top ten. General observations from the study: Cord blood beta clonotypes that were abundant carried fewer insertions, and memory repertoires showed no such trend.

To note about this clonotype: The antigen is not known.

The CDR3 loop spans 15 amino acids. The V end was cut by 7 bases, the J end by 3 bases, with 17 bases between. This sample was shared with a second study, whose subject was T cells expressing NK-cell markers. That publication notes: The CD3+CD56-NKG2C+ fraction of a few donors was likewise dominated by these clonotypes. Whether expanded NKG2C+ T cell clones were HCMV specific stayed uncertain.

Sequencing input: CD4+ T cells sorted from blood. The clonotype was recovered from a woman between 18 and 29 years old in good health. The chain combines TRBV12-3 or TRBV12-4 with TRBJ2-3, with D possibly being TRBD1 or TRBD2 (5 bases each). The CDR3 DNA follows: TGTGCCAGCAACTCATTCGAGGGGTGGACAGATACGCAGTATTTT. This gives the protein CASNSFEGWTDTQYF.